Each of the 5 T cell receptor beta chains below was sequenced from the same sample in a study of T-cell reconstitution after alpha-beta-depleted transplantation in children (dated by TCRdb to 2016 to 2017). The label giving this sample's treatment or condition can be read as: allogeneic hematopoietic cell transplantation with graft depleted of TCRalphabeta T cells and CD19 B cells. Libraries were constructed by PCR. This sample was sequenced with an Illumina HiSeq 2500. TCR library preparation used molecular barcoding, with unique molecular identifiers applied to normalize quantification of the TCRbeta repertoire. TCRdb trimmed the raw reads at Q25, called clones with MiXCR and kept productive beta chains. CDR3 protein duplicates are merged, each entry listing the most common genes and DNA. Here the sample has around 700,000 distinct CDR3 sequences; about 12% occur a single time. The ten largest account for about 0.79% of the sample.

The sample consisted of PBMCs, taken before TCRalphabeta/CD19-depleted stem cell transplant. These receptors were obtained from a girl aged 2 to 9 with congenital amegakaryocytic thrombocytopenia, due to receive a stem cell transplant.

The sample holds many counts of this clonotype. This chain connects TRBV3-1 to TRBJ2-1; a possible D gene is TRBD2 (6 bases). V was shortened by 6 bases and J by 7 bases, with 19 bases between the two germline ends. CDR1 is LGHDT, CDR2 YNNKEL, per germline (reference sequence). The CDR3 extends over 15 amino acids. The CDR3 is CASSVLTSRWNEQFF. The CDR3 coding sequence is TGTGCCAGCAGTGTGCTGACTAGTCGTTGGAATGAGCAGTTCTTC.

This clonotype was detected many times. V and J are TRBV7-2 and TRBJ2-4; TRBD1 agrees at 9 bases. With 6 bases clipped from V and 7 bases from J, the junction kept 7 bases outside the gene matches. The length of the CDR3 is 14 residues. The V gene's germline CDR1 is SGHTA and CDR2 FQGNSA. The CDR3 loop is CASSEQGASNIQYF. DNA for the CDR3: TGTGCCAGCAGTGAACAGGGGGCGTCGAACATTCAGTACTTC.

V usage is TRBV27 and J usage is TRBJ1-2; TRBD1 aligns across 9 bases. The V gene end was trimmed by 5 bases and the J gene end by 2 bases; junction bases not matched to a gene: 6. CDR3 length: 15 amino acids. Germline CDR1 reads MNHEY; CDR2 reads SMNVEV (reference sequence). CDR3 coding DNA: TGTGCCAGCAGTATAACAGGGGGCCTGAACTATGGCTACACCTTC. This sequence encodes CASSITGGLNYGYTF.

This clonotype showed up many times. The chain is built from TRBV28 and TRBJ1-2, with a tentative D call TRBD1 (5 bases). The CDR3 covers 13 residues. The V end lost 3 bases, the J end lost 0 bases, and 5 bases lay between the germline ends. Germline V gene lookup returns CDR1 MDHEN and CDR2 SYDVKM. The DNA of the CDR3 is TGTGCCAGCAGTTTGGACACTAACTATGGCTACACCTTC. Amino acid sequence: CASSLDTNYGYTF.

In this sample, this clonotype turned up a few times. The chain is built from TRBV12-3 or TRBV12-4 and TRBJ1-2; D may be TRBD1 (5 bases). The CDR3 is 15 residues long. Trimming cost V 5 bases and J 4 bases, with 17 bases left between them. The CDR3 DNA reads TGTGCCAGCAGTCCCGGGACCGCTACCGGCTATGGCTACACCTTC. Translation gives CASSPGTATGYGYTF.